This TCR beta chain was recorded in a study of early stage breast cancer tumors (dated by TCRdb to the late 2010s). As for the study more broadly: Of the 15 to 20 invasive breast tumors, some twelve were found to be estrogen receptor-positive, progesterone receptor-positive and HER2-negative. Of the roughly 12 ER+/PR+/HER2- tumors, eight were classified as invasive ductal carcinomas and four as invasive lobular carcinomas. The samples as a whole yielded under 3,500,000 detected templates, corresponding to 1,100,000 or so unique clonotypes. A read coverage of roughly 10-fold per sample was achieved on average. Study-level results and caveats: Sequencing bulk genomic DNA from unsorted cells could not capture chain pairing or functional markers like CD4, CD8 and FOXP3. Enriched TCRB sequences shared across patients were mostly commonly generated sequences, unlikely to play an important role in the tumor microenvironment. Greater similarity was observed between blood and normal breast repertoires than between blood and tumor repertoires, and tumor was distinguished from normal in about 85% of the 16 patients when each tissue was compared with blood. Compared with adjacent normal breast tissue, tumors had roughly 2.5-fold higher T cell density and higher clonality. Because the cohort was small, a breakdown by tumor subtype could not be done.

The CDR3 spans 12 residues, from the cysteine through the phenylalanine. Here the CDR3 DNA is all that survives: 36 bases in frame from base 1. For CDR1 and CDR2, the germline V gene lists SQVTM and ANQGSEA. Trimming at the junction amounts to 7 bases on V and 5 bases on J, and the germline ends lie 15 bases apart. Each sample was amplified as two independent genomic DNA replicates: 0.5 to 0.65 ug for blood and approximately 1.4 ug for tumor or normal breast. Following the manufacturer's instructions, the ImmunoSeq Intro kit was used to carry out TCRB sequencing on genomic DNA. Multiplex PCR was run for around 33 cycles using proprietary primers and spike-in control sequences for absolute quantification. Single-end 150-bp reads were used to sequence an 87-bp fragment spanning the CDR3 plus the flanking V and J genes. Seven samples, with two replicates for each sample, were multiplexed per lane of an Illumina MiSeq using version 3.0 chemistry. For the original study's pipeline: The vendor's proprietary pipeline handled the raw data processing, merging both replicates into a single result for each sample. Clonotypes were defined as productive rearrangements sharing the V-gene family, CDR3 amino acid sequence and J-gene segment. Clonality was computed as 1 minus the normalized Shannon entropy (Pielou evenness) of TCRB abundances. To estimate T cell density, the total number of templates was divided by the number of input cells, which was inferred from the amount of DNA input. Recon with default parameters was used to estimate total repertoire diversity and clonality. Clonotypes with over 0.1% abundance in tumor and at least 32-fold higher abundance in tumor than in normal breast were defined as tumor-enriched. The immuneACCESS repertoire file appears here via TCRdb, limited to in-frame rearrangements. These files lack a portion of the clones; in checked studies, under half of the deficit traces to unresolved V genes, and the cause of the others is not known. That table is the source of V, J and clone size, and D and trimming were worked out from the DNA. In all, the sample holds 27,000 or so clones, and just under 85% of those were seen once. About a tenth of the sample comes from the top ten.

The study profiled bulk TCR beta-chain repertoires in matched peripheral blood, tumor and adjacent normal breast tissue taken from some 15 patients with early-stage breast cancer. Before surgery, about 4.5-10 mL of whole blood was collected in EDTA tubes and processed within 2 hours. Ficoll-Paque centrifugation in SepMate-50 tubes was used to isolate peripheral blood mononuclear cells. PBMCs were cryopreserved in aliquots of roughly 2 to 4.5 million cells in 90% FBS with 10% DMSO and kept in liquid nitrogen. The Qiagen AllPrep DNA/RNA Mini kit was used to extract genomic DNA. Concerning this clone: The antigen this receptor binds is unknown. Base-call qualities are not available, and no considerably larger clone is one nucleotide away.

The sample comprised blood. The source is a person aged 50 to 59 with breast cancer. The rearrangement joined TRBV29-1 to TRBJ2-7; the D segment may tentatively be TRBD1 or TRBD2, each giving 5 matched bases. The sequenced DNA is TGCAGCGCATCACCGGGACCCCACGAGCAGTACTTC. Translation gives CSASPGPHEQYF.